Listed below are T cell receptor beta chains from one sample, sequenced in a study of human T cells and chemical hapten exposure. TCRdb reprocessed the RACE reads with MiXCR, giving one entry per CDR3 protein. This table has 130,000 or so distinct CDR3 sequences, approximately 9.1% appearing once. Material for sequencing was whole blood. The receptors stem from a male donor in good health. Some clones in this sample may be carry-over from other donors' samples. Each CDR3 is given with its conserved first and last residue. A D gene is named only where the DNA matches it firmly. Only some rows state a clone size, as once, few, many or a class for expanded clones.

v_call,d_call,j_call,clone_size,cdr3_nt,cdr3_aa
TRBV20-1,TRBD1,TRBJ2-3,NA,TGCAGTGCGGGACAGGGCAGCACAGATACGCAGTATTTT,CSAGQGSTDTQYF
TRBV4-3,NA,TRBJ2-1,few,TGCGCCAGCAGCCTTGACAGAAGGGGGACTTACAATGAGCAGTTCTTC,CASSLDRRGTYNEQFF
TRBV2,TRBD1,TRBJ1-4,NA,TGTGCCAGCACCCTGACAGGGTCTAATGAAAAACTGTTTTTT,CASTLTGSNEKLFF
TRBV12-3/TRBV12-4,NA,TRBJ1-1,few,TGTGCCAGCAGTGCACAGGGCATGAACACTGAAGCTTTCTTT,CASSAQGMNTEAFF
TRBV12-3/TRBV12-4,TRBD1,TRBJ2-7,many,TGTGCCAGCAGTCCCGGGACAGGGGGAGACGAGCAGTACTTC,CASSPGTGGDEQYF
TRBV20-1,NA,TRBJ2-1,few,TGCAGTGCTAGTACTCCGAGCTCCTACAATGAGCAGTTCTTC,CSASTPSSYNEQFF
TRBV7-9,TRBD2,TRBJ2-1,few,TGTGCCAGCAGCAGGATAGGGACTAGCCTAAGAGGCAATGAGCAGTTCTTC,CASSRIGTSLRGNEQFF
TRBV7-9,TRBD1,TRBJ1-4,NA,TGTGCCAGCAGCCCCCGACAGGGTGGTAATGAAAAACTGTTTTTT,CASSPRQGGNEKLFF
TRBV14,NA,TRBJ2-2,many,TGTGCCAGCAGCCCCAGTACCGGGGAGCTGTTTTTT,CASSPSTGELFF
TRBV6-2/TRBV6-3,NA,TRBJ1-1,few,TGTGCCAGCAGTAACCCCCTCACTGAAGCTTTCTTT,CASSNPLTEAFF
TRBV6-1,TRBD2,TRBJ2-1,NA,TGTGCCAGCAGTGACTTACTAGCGGGAGGCTCCTACAATGAGCAGTTCTTC,CASSDLLAGGSYNEQFF
TRBV14,TRBD2,TRBJ2-1,NA,TGTGCCAGCAGCCAAGTTGTAACGACTAGCGGCTACAATGAGCAGTTCTTC,CASSQVVTTSGYNEQFF
TRBV5-4,NA,TRBJ1-2,NA,TGTGCCAGCAGCTTGGGGACAGCTAACTATGGCTACACCTTC,CASSLGTANYGYTF
TRBV20-1,NA,TRBJ2-2,few,TGCAGTGCTGAGACTACCTTAACCCCCGGGGAGCTGTTTTTT,CSAETTLTPGELFF
TRBV2,NA,TRBJ2-7,few,TGTGCCAGCACCGGATTAGACAGGACCTACGAGCAGTACTTC,CASTGLDRTYEQYF
TRBV6-2/TRBV6-3,NA,TRBJ2-1,few,TGTGCCAGCAGTTACGTGGGGGGCGGGCAGTTCTTC,CASSYVGGGQFF
TRBV25-1,TRBD1,TRBJ2-5,NA,TGTGCCAGCAGTGAATTAGGACAGGGTATTACGGAGACCCAGTACTTC,CASSELGQGITETQYF
TRBV7-6,TRBD2,TRBJ2-7,few,TGTGCCAGCAGCATAAGCGGGGCCGGCTACGAGCAGTACTTC,CASSISGAGYEQYF
TRBV12-3/TRBV12-4,NA,TRBJ1-3,NA,TGTGCCAGCAGTTTTAGCCTCGACAGCTCTGGAAACACCATATATTTT,CASSFSLDSSGNTIYF
TRBV2,TRBD2,TRBJ2-1,many,TGTGCCAGCAGCCCTAGCGGGGGTGCCTACAATGAGCAGTTCTTC,CASSPSGGAYNEQFF
TRBV6-2/TRBV6-3,NA,TRBJ2-2,NA,TGTGCCAGCAGTTACTCGACTGGGGTGGCTACCACCGGGGAGCTGTTTTTT,CASSYSTGVATTGELFF
TRBV29-1,TRBD2,TRBJ2-1,NA,TGCAGCGTTGAAGATCTGCCTAGCGGGAGTAATGAGCAGTTCTTC,CSVEDLPSGSNEQFF
TRBV6-2/TRBV6-3,TRBD2,TRBJ2-7,NA,TGTGCCAGCAGTTACTCGATGCTAGCGGGGAGCTCCTACGAGCAGTACTTC,CASSYSMLAGSSYEQYF
TRBV4-3,TRBD1,TRBJ1-6,NA,TGCGCCAGCAGCCAAAGGGACAGGGAGTCACCCCTCCACTTT,CASSQRDRESPLHF
TRBV7-2,NA,TRBJ2-5,NA,TGTGCCAGCAGCTTAGCGGACTCTCAAGAGACCCAGTACTTC,CASSLADSQETQYF
TRBV7-2,TRBD1,TRBJ1-6,NA,TGTGCCAGCAGCTTAAGACAGGGAAATTCACCCCTCCACTTT,CASSLRQGNSPLHF
TRBV27,NA,TRBJ1-6,many,TGTGCCAGCAGTTTGGGACTTATCTATAATTCACCCCTCCACTTT,CASSLGLIYNSPLHF
TRBV28,TRBD1,TRBJ2-7,NA,TGTGCCAGCAGTTTTGAGACAGGGGGTTACGAGCAGTACTTC,CASSFETGGYEQYF
TRBV4-1,NA,TRBJ1-5,few,TGCGCCAGCAGCCACGGTATACAGGATCAGCCCCAGCATTTT,CASSHGIQDQPQHF
TRBV20-1,NA,TRBJ1-1,NA,TGCAGTGCTAGAGATCGGGCTAAGAGGGGGACTGAAGCTTTCTTT,CSARDRAKRGTEAFF
TRBV7-9,NA,TRBJ2-7,few,TGTGCCAGCAGCTTACTGTCGCAGGGGAGGAACGAGCAGTACTTC,CASSLLSQGRNEQYF
TRBV20-1,TRBD1,TRBJ1-2,few,TGCAGTGCTTTAGCGGGACAGGGGGCTTGGGGTGGCTACACCTTC,CSALAGQGAWGGYTF
TRBV12-3/TRBV12-4,NA,TRBJ2-5,NA,TGTGCCAGCAGTCGGACTAATGAAGAGACCCAGTACTTC,CASSRTNEETQYF
TRBV5-1,NA,TRBJ2-3,NA,TGCGCCAGCAGTGTGAGCCCCGAGGGCCTTAGCACAGATACGCAGTATTTT,CASSVSPEGLSTDTQYF
TRBV10-1,TRBD1,TRBJ1-4,NA,TGCGCCAGCAGTGACCCGCGGGACAGCGGAGAAAAACTGTTTTTT,CASSDPRDSGEKLFF
TRBV29-1,TRBD1,TRBJ2-6,few,TGCAGCGTTGAAGATTCCGACAGGGGCTCTGGGGCCAACGTCCTGACTTTC,CSVEDSDRGSGANVLTF
TRBV19,TRBD2,TRBJ2-1,few,TGTGCCAGTGCGCGCGGGGCGGGAGGGCCCAATGAGCAGTTCTTC,CASARGAGGPNEQFF
TRBV7-9,NA,TRBJ2-7,NA,TGTGCCAGCAGCTTAGGTACGCCAGCGGTTAGCTTC,CASSLGTPAVSF
TRBV21-1,NA,TRBJ1-4,NA,TGTGCCAGCAGCAAAGGAGGGGAGGGAGAAAAACTGTTTTTT,CASSKGGEGEKLFF
TRBV12-3/TRBV12-4,NA,TRBJ2-2,few,TGTGCCAGCAGTCCCCGACTTGGCGAGGGCGGCACCGGGGAGCTGTTTTTT,CASSPRLGEGGTGELFF
TRBV10-3,TRBD2,TRBJ2-1,NA,TGTGCCATCAGCGAGCGGGACCCCGGGTTAAACAATGAGCAGTTCTTC,CAISERDPGLNNEQFF
TRBV6-1,TRBD1,TRBJ2-1,many,TGTGCCAGCACCAGACAGGGGGTATACAATGAGCAGTTCTTC,CASTRQGVYNEQFF
TRBV27,NA,TRBJ1-3,few,TGTGCCAGCAGTTTATCGAACCCAGGGGTCGGAAACACCATATATTTT,CASSLSNPGVGNTIYF
TRBV7-2,TRBD1,TRBJ2-1,NA,TGTGCCAGCAGCTTCCGGACAGGGATAAATGAGCAGTTCTTC,CASSFRTGINEQFF
TRBV20-1,TRBD1,TRBJ2-3,NA,TGCAGTGCTGGGCTGGACAGGGACTCAGATACGCAGTATTTT,CSAGLDRDSDTQYF
TRBV2,TRBD1,TRBJ2-1,few,TGTGCCAGCAGTGAAGCGTCCCGGGACAGGGGGCTGGCATACAATGAGCAGTTCTTC,CASSEASRDRGLAYNEQFF
TRBV7-2,NA,TRBJ2-1,NA,TGTGCCAGCAGCTCCCCGCGGCCGACCGGACGGCCGGGGGTGGATGAGCAGTTCTTC,CASSSPRPTGRPGVDEQFF
TRBV15,NA,TRBJ1-3,many,TGTGCCACCAGTATCGTCTCTGGAAACACCATATATTTT,CATSIVSGNTIYF
TRBV7-9,NA,TRBJ2-3,many,TGTGCCAGCAGCCCCATGAGGGGGGAGGCAGATACGCAGTATTTT,CASSPMRGEADTQYF
TRBV7-2,NA,TRBJ1-5,few,TGTGCCAGCAGTCGCAGGGACGATCAGCCCCAGCATTTT,CASSRRDDQPQHF
TRBV12-3/TRBV12-4,NA,TRBJ2-7,few,TGTGCCAGCAGTTTTATGGGAAACTACGAGCAGTACTTC,CASSFMGNYEQYF
TRBV10-1,NA,TRBJ1-5,few,TGCGCCAGCAGTGAAGGTAGCAATCAGCCCCAGCATTTT,CASSEGSNQPQHF
TRBV5-6,TRBD1,TRBJ2-1,few,TGTGCCAGCAGCTTCGGGGGACAGGATGAGCAGTTCTTC,CASSFGGQDEQFF
TRBV5-1,NA,TRBJ2-7,many,TGCGCCAGCAGCTTGACAGGGTTCCATTACGAGCAGTACTTC,CASSLTGFHYEQYF
TRBV12-3/TRBV12-4,NA,TRBJ2-7,NA,TGTGCCAGCAGTGACCGGACGGGGACCGAGCAGTACTTC,CASSDRTGTEQYF
TRBV20-1,NA,TRBJ2-5,NA,TGCAGTGCTAGCGGGAGCCAAGAGACCCAGTACTTC,CSASGSQETQYF
TRBV5-4,NA,TRBJ2-1,many,TGTGCCAGCAGCTTACAGGGTAGCTACAATGAGCAGTTCTTC,CASSLQGSYNEQFF
TRBV20-1,TRBD1,TRBJ1-1,many,TGCAGTGCTAGGGACAGGGGAGGGACTGAAGCTTTCTTT,CSARDRGGTEAFF
TRBV4-3,NA,TRBJ2-3,many,TGCGCCAGCAGCCAAGGCCCGGCTAGCCCTAGCACAGATACGCAGTATTTT,CASSQGPASPSTDTQYF
TRBV9,TRBD1,TRBJ2-7,NA,TGTGCCAGCAGCGTTACGCGGACAGGCTACGAGCAGTACTTC,CASSVTRTGYEQYF